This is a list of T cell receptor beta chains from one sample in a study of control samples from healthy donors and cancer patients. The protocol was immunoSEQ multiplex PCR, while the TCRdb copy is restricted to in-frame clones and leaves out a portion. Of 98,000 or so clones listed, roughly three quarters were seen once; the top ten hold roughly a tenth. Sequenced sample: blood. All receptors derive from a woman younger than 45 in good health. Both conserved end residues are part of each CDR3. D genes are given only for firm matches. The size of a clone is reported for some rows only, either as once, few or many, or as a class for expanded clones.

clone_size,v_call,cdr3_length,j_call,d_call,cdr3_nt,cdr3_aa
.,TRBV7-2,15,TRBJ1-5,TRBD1,TGTGCCAGCAGCCCGGACAGGGGGGGGAATCAGCCCCAGCATTTT,CASSPDRGGNQPQHF
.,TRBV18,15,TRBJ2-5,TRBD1,TGTGCCAGCTCGCTTGACCAGGGGGTCCAAGAGACCCAGTACTTC,CASSLDQGVQETQYF
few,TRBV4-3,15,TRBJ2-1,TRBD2,TGCGCCAGCAGCCAAGATCGAGCGGGGGGGCTCGAGCAGTTCTTC,CASSQDRAGGLEQFF
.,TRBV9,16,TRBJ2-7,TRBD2,TGTGCCAGCAGCATGGCGAGCGGGGGGGACTCCTACGAGCAGTACTTC,CASSMASGGDSYEQYF
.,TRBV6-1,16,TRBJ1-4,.,TGTGCCAGCAGTGAATCAAGGGCCACGCGTAATGAAAAACTGTTTTTT,CASSESRATRNEKLFF
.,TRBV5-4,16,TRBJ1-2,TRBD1,TGTGCCAGCAGCTTGGGAGTACAGGGGGCTAACTATGGCTACACCTTC,CASSLGVQGANYGYTF
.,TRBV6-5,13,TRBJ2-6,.,TGTGCCAGCCGTAACGGTGGGGCCAACGTCCTGACTTTC,CASRNGGANVLTF
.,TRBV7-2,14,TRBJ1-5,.,TGTGCCAGCAGCTTAGGGGGAGGCAATCAGCCCCAGCATTTT,CASSLGGGNQPQHF
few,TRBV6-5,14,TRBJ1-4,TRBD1,TGTGCCAGCACCCTGACAGGGCGGTATGAAAAACTGTTTTTT,CASTLTGRYEKLFF
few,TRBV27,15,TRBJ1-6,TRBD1,TGTGCCAGCAGGACTACGGGACAGGGTGATTCACCCCTCCACTTT,CASRTTGQGDSPLHF
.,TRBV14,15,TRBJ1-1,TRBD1,TGTGCCAGCAGCCCCCTAAACAGGGGGAACACTGAAGCTTTCTTT,CASSPLNRGNTEAFF
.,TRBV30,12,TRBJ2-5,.,TGTGCCTGGTCCTTGGTTCAAGAGACCCAGTACTTC,CAWSLVQETQYF
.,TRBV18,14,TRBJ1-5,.,TGTGCCAGCTCACCAGCCGGGCAAAATCAGCCCCAGCATTTT,CASSPAGQNQPQHF
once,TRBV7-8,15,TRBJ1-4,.,TGTGCCAGCAGCATCGACACTGCAACTAATGAAAAACTGTTTTTT,CASSIDTATNEKLFF
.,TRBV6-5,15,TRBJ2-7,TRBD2,TGTGCCAGCAGTTTATCGACTAGCGGCTTCTACGAGCAGTACTTC,CASSLSTSGFYEQYF
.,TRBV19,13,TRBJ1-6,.,TGTGCCACCGCCCGGCAGGGAGGTTCACCCCTCCACTTT,CATARQGGSPLHF
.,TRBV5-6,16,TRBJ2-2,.,TGTGCCAGCAGCTTGAGGCAGGGAATATATACCGGGGAGCTGTTTTTT,CASSLRQGIYTGELFF
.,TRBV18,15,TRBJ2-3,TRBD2,TGTGCCAGCTCACTCATAGCGGGGAACACAGATACGCAGTATTTT,CASSLIAGNTDTQYF
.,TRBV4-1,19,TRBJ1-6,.,TGCGCCAGCAGCCAGTCCCGGGACGGTTCCGGCTCCTATAATTCACCCCTCCACTTT,CASSQSRDGSGSYNSPLHF
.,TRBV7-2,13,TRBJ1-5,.,TGTGCCAGCAGACGGGGACGGTGGGAGCCCCAGCATTTT,CASRRGRWEPQHF
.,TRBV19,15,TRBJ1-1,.,TGTGCCAGTAGTTTGCGTGGTAGCATGAACACTGAAGCTTTCTTT,CASSLRGSMNTEAFF
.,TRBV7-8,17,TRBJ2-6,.,TGTGCCAGCACCATCGACCACTTCGTCTCTGGGGCCAACGTCCTGACTTTC,CASTIDHFVSGANVLTF
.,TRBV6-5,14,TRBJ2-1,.,TGTGCCAGCAGTTCTCCATACTCCTACAATGAGCAGTTCTTC,CASSSPYSYNEQFF
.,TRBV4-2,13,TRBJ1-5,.,TGTGCCAGCAGCCAAGATCCCGAGCGGCCCCAGCATTTT,CASSQDPERPQHF
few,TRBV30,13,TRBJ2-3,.,TGTGCCTGGAGTCGTCGATCCACAGATACGCAGTATTTT,CAWSRRSTDTQYF
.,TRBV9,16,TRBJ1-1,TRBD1,TGTGCCAGCAGCGGGCCGGACAGGCGTACGAACACTGAAGCTTTCTTT,CASSGPDRRTNTEAFF
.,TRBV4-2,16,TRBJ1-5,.,TGTGCCAGCAGCCAAGAAATTGCCAGGGATCATCAGCCCCAGCATTTT,CASSQEIARDHQPQHF
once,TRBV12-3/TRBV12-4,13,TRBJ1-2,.,TGTGCCAGCAGTTTATCGACAGATTATGGCTACACCTTC,CASSLSTDYGYTF
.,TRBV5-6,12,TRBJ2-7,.,TGTGCCAGCGCAGGGGAATCAGACGAGCAGTACTTC,CASAGESDEQYF
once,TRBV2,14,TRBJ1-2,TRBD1,TGTGCCTCCACAGCAGGGGGGCAGAACTATGGCTACACCTTC,CASTAGGQNYGYTF
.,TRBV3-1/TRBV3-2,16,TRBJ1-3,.,TGTGCCAGCAGCCTCCGGGAGGGACTCTCTGGAAACACCATATATTTT,CASSLREGLSGNTIYF
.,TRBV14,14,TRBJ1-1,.,TGTGCCAGCAGCTTCAAGAGGGGAGTCACTGAAGCTTTCTTT,CASSFKRGVTEAFF
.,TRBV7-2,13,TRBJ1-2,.,TGTGCCAGCAGCTTGTGGGGGGGGTATGGCTACACCTTC,CASSLWGGYGYTF
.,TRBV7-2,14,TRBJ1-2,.,TGTGCCAGCAGGTCACAGCATGGTCGGGACGGCTACACCTTC,CASRSQHGRDGYTF
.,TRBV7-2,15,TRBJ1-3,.,TGTGCCAGCAGCTTAGGAGCTACGATTGGAAACACCATATATTTT,CASSLGATIGNTIYF